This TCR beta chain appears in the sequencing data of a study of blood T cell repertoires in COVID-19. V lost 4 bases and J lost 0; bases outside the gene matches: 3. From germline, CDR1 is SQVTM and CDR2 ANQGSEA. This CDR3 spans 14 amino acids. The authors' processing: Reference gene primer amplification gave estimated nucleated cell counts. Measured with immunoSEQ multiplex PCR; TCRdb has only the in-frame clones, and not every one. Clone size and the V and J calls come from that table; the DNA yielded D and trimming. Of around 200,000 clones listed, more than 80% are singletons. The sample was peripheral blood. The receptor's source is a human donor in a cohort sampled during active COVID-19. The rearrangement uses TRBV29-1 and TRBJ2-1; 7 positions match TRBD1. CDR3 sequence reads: CSVGQGPSYNEQFF. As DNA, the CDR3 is TGCAGCGTTGGACAGGGTCCCTCCTACAATGAGCAGTTCTTC.